Below, 27 T cell receptor beta chains from the same sample are listed, as sequenced in a study of shared clonotypes between healthy human individuals. TCRdb's table, derived via immunoSEQ multiplex PCR, lists solely in-frame clones and lacks some. The sample records about a million clones, 60% to 80% being singletons. The source material was memory CD4+ T cells sorted from blood. Specified subset: CD45RA-negative fraction. These receptors were collected from a man aged 18 to 29 in good health.

V and J are TRBV19 and TRBJ1-5; tentatively, D is TRBD1 (5 bases). CDR1 and CDR2 from the germline V gene are LNHDA and SQIVND (reference sequence). This CDR3 region has 14 residues. The V gene lost 4 bases and the J gene lost 7 bases, with 14 bases spanning the gap. The CDR3 protein is CASSRDGPSQPQHF. In DNA, the CDR3 is TGTGCCAGTAGTAGGGACGGTCCTAGCCAGCCCCAGCATTTT. The full variable domain, with the rest looked up from reference TRBV19 and TRBJ1-5, is DGGITQSPKYLFRKEGQNVTLSCEQNLNHDAMYWYRQDPGQGLRLIYYSQIVNDFQKGDIAEGYSVSREKKESFPLTVTSAQKNPTAFYLCASSRDGPSQPQHFGDGTRLSIL.

V gene TRBV10-3 combines with J gene TRBJ2-3; TRBD2 matches 8 bases. The trim removed 6 bases at V and 3 bases at J, leaving 8 bases unmatched. The CDR3 has 15 amino acids. CDR1 is ENHRY and CDR2 is SYGVKD in the germline V gene. CDR3 amino acids: CAISSGSPSTDTQYF. CDR3 coding DNA: TGTGCCATCAGCAGCGGGAGCCCCTCTACAGATACGCAGTATTTT.

Concerning this clone itself: Distinct nucleotide sequences in the sample also encode this CDR3. The V gene is TRBV7-6, the J gene TRBJ2-5; the D gene could be TRBD1 or TRBD2 (6 bases each). The germline gives CDR1 SGHVS, CDR2 FNYEAQ. The germline V and J ends were trimmed by 5 bases and 2 bases, with 12 bases remaining between them. The CDR3 consists of 14 residues. The CDR3 DNA is TGTGCCAGCAGCCTGACAGGACTACAAGAGACCCAGTACTTC. This codes for CASSLTGLQETQYF.

The sample holds a few counts of this clone. This rearrangement joins TRBV15 to TRBJ1-5; D is ambiguous. CDR1 is LNHNV, CDR2 YYDKDF, per germline (reference sequence). The V gene lost 4 bases and the J gene lost 2 bases, with 9 bases spanning the gap. There are 14 residues in the CDR3. The CDR3 region is CATSIPRGNQPQHF. DNA for the CDR3: TGTGCCACCAGCATCCCAAGGGGCAATCAGCCCCAGCATTTT.

This clone has only one observation. This rearrangement joins TRBV6-5 to TRBJ1-2; 8 bases agree with TRBD1. The junction had 9 bases not matched to a gene; V was cut back by 2 bases and J by 4 bases. Per germline, CDR1 MNHEY and CDR2 SVGAGI. This CDR3 is 16 amino acids long. CDR3 sequence reads: CASSYTLGQGRYGYTF. The CDR3 nucleotides read TGTGCCAGCAGTTACACCCTCGGACAGGGTCGCTATGGCTACACCTTC.

This clone showed up just once. The CDR3 spells CASSPTPMNTEAFF. Written as DNA, the CDR3 is TGTGCCAGCAGCCCGACCCCTATGAACACTGAAGCTTTCTTT. The chain combines TRBV7-2 with TRBJ1-1; D is ambiguous. This CDR3 region has 14 residues. Germline assignment: CDR1 SGHTA and CDR2 FQGNSA. V lost 5 bases and J 0 bases, leaving 10 bases between the germline ends.

Details on this clone: The same CDR3 arises from other DNA sequences in this sample as well. The genes are TRBV30 and TRBJ2-1; D uncertain. The V gene's germline CDR1 is GTSNPN and CDR2 SVGIG (reference sequence). The CDR3 loop spans 11 amino acids. V lost 2 bases and J 5 bases, leaving 4 bases between the germline ends. CDR3 sequence (DNA): TGTGCCTGGAGTAGGGACAATGAGCAGTTCTTC. The encoded protein is CAWSRDNEQFF.

V usage is TRBV7-2 and J usage is TRBJ2-7, with TRBD2 matching 9 bases. After removal of 1 base from V and 2 bases from J, the junction contained 3 bases not matched to a gene. Germline V CDR1 and CDR2: SGHTA, FQGNSA. The CDR3 length is 15 residues. The DNA of the CDR3 is TGTGCCAGCAGCTTAGTAGCGGGGGATCCCTACGAGCAGTACTTC. Protein: CASSLVAGDPYEQYF.

This chain uses TRBV5-1 with TRBJ1-2; possible D gene TRBD1, 6 bases. With 0 bases removed from V and 4 bases from J, the gap between germline ends came to 13 bases. Germline V gene data show CDR1 as SGHRS and CDR2 as YFSETQ. CDR3 size: 15 residues. This CDR3 reads CASSLAGQFIYGYTF. The CDR3 DNA reads TGCGCCAGCAGCTTGGCGGGACAATTTATCTATGGCTACACCTTC.

The chain recombines TRBV7-8 with TRBJ2-7; 7 bases map to TRBD1. V lost 1 base to trimming and J lost 3 bases; unmatched junction nucleotides: 9. The CDR3 is made up of 16 amino acids. Germline-derived CDR1 and CDR2 are SGHVS and FQNEAQ. Here the CDR3 DNA reads TGTGCCAGCAGCTTAGGGCTAGACAGGGAAAACTACGAGCAGTACTTC. Translation gives CASSLGLDRENYEQYF.

The chain uses TRBV6-1 and TRBJ2-7, with TRBD2 identical over 15 bases. V shed 6 bases, J shed 7 bases, and the junction held 7 bases outside the gene matches. From germline, CDR1 is MNHNS and CDR2 SASEGT. The CDR3 totals 15 residues. The CDR3 sequence: CASRVDGTSGREQYF. The CDR3 DNA is TGTGCCAGCAGGGTGGACGGGACTAGCGGGAGGGAGCAGTACTTC.

The V and J genes are TRBV28 and TRBJ1-1; D possibly corresponds to TRBD1 (6 bases). The CDR3 loop spans 14 amino acids. The V and J ends lost 4 bases and 7 bases respectively, with 16 bases between them. Germline-derived CDR1 and CDR2 are MDHEN and SYDVKM. The chain's CDR3 is CASSCGQRHCEAFF. The CDR3 nucleotides read TGTGCCAGCAGTTGCGGACAGAGACACTGTGAAGCTTTCTTT. Full variable domain (missing parts from reference TRBV28 and TRBJ1-1): DVKVTQSSRYLVKRTGEKVFLECVQDMDHENMFWYRQDPGLGLRLIYFSYDVKMKEKGDIPEGYSVSREKKERFSLILESASTNQTSMYLCASSCGQRHCEAFFGQGTRLTVV.

The rearrangement joins TRBV15 to TRBJ2-3; the D gene is possibly TRBD2 (5 bases). Trimming removed 0 bases at V and 2 bases at J, with 18 bases between. Germline CDR1 and CDR2: LNHNV and YYDKDF (reference sequence). The CDR3 is made up of 18 amino acids. As DNA, the CDR3 is TGTGCCACCAGCAGAGATGGTTGGGAGACTGAACTCACAGATACGCAGTATTTT. Its translation is CATSRDGWETELTDTQYF.

For the CDR3, the DNA is TGTGCCAGCAGAGCCCTAAGGACAGGGGGGAGAACTAACTATGGCTACACCTTC. This sequence encodes CASRALRTGGRTNYGYTF. The V gene is TRBV11-2, the J gene TRBJ1-2, with 10 positions matching TRBD1. The germline gives CDR1 SGHAT, CDR2 FQNNGV. This CDR3 is built from 18 residues. J lost 0 bases, V lost 6 bases, and 13 bases had no gene match.

Concerning this clone: A far larger clone is a single base away, which makes a read error likely. This sample includes further DNA sequences coding for the same CDR3. The V and J genes are TRBV11-2 and TRBJ1-6, with no clear D. CDR3 length: 15 amino acids. Germline V lookup: CDR1 SGHAT, CDR2 FQNNGV. The CDR3 sequence is CASSLWFRGGSPLHF. The CDR3 DNA reads as TGTGCCAGCAGCTTATGGTTTCGGGGAGGTTCACCTCTCCACTTT.

The table lists this clone with a count of one. The V and J genes are TRBV5-6 and TRBJ1-1; D is perhaps TRBD1 (5 bases). V was pared by 3 bases and J by 4 bases, with 13 bases between. This CDR3 region has 14 residues. Germline V CDR1 and CDR2: SGHDT, YYEEEE. The CDR3 region has the DNA TGTGCCAGCAGCTCCCTACAGGTGTTCACTGAAGCTTTCTTT. Translation gives CASSSLQVFTEAFF.

The CDR3 nucleotides read TGTGCCAGCAGCTTAGATTCTTCCTCTGGAAACACCATATATTTT. Amino acids: CASSLDSSSGNTIYF. The chain uses TRBV11-3 and TRBJ1-3; no definite D call. There are 15 residues in the CDR3. Germline V CDR1 and CDR2: SGHNT, YENEEA. V lost 0 bases to trimming and J lost 0 bases, with 6 bases between them.

This clone was counted between two and nine times. V gene TRBV7-9 combines with J gene TRBJ1-4; no clear D. The CDR3 contains 12 residues. V was clipped by 10 bases and J by 12 bases, with 18 bases between them. Germline V gene data show CDR1 as SEHNR and CDR2 as FQNEAQ (reference sequence). CDR3 protein: CAKEDPFGELFF. As DNA, the CDR3 is TGTGCCAAAGAAGATCCGTTTGGGGAACTGTTTTTT.

This chain uses TRBV1 with TRBJ2-2; the table's D gene call, TRBD1, was not cross checked with the DNA. TRBV1 is marked as a pseudogene. The CDR3 is made up of 16 amino acids. The CDR3 spells CTSSQHRDPNTGELFF. The CDR3 bases are TGCACCAGCAGCCAGCACAGGGACCCGAACACCGGGGAGCTGTTTTTT.

The chain uses TRBV10-2 and TRBJ2-1; TRBD2 aligns across 15 bases. The CDR3 has 16 amino acids. V trimming: 6 bases; J trimming: 3 bases; junction bases outside the gene matches: 3. Germline values: CDR1 WSHSY, CDR2 SAAADI. The CDR3 bases are TGCGCCAGCAGCGGGACTAGCGGGAGGCTCTACAATGAGCAGTTCTTC. Its translation: CASSGTSGRLYNEQFF.

The V call is TRBV11-2, the J call TRBJ2-3, with 9 nucleotides matching TRBD2. Germline-derived CDR1 and CDR2 are SGHAT and FQNNGV. J gave up 0 bases and V 3 bases, and 4 bases lay outside the gene matches. This CDR3 contains 16 residues. The CDR3 DNA is TGTGCCAGCAGCTTCACCACTAGCGGGAGCACAGATACGCAGTATTTT. Translating it yields CASSFTTSGSTDTQYF.

Of note for this clone: The sample has other DNA sequences that encode this CDR3 too. This chain connects TRBV2 to TRBJ1-1; a weak D match, TRBD1 (5 bases). The V end was cut by 6 bases, the J end by 0 bases, with 8 bases between. Germline V gene sequence: CDR1 SNHLY, CDR2 FYNNEI. There are 13 residues in the CDR3. CDR3 nucleotide sequence: TGTGCCAGCAGAGGGACGGTGAACACTGAAGCTTTCTTT. This translates into CASRGTVNTEAFF.

The rearrangement joins TRBV7-2 to TRBJ1-2; TRBD1 matches at 9 bases. V was pared by 2 bases and J by 8 bases, with 15 bases of the junction left unmatched. Germline V gene lookup returns CDR1 SGHTA and CDR2 FQGNSA. The CDR3 is 17 amino acids. The CDR3 loop reads CASSLRGQGRLSEGYTF. Here the CDR3 DNA reads TGTGCCAGCAGCTTACGGGGACAGGGACGTCTCAGTGAGGGCTACACCTTC.

The rearrangement joins TRBV7-2 to TRBJ2-1; no clear D. Deletions cut 2 bases from V and 10 bases from J, with 9 bases between. Per the germline V gene, CDR1 is SGHTA and CDR2 is FQGNSA. The CDR3 is made up of 12 amino acids. CDR3 in amino acids: CASSLFSAEQFF. The CDR3, as DNA: TGTGCCAGCAGCTTATTTTCCGCGGAGCAGTTCTTC.

The V call is TRBV6-1, the J call TRBJ1-5; 10 nucleotides match TRBD1. Germline V gene data show CDR1 as MNHNS and CDR2 as SASEGT. The CDR3 contains 18 residues. V trimming: 3 bases; J trimming: 2 bases; junction bases outside the gene matches: 10. CDR3: CASSDGTGAMSRNQPQHF. CDR3 DNA sequence: TGTGCCAGCAGTGACGGGACAGGGGCCATGTCGCGCAATCAGCCCCAGCATTTT.

This sequence joins TRBV7-8 and TRBJ2-5, with a weak D call TRBD2 (6 bases). The length of the CDR3 is 15 residues. The germline gives CDR1 SGHVS, CDR2 FQNEAQ. Trimming removed 5 bases from V and 5 bases from J, with 18 bases in between. CDR3 sequence (DNA): TGTGCCAGCAGCCCCGAAGGACGTCGGGGGGAGACCCAGTACTTC. Translation gives CASSPEGRRGETQYF. Filled out from reference TRBV7-8 and TRBJ2-5, the complete variable domain reads GAGVSQSPRYKVAKRGQDVALRCDPISGHVSLFWYQQALGQGPEFLTYFQNEAQLDKSGLPSDRFFAERPEGSVSTLKIQRTQQEDSAVYLCASSPEGRRGETQYFGPGTRLLVL.

This clone was observed once. The gene calls are TRBV19 and TRBJ2-1, with a weak D call TRBD2 (6 bases). Germline V gene data show CDR1 as LNHDA and CDR2 as SQIVND (reference sequence). The CDR3 is 15 amino acids. Trimming took off 3 bases at V and 4 bases at J, with 13 bases between the two ends. In DNA, the CDR3 is TGTGCCAGTAGTATCGACGAGCGGGTATACAATGAGCAGTTCTTC. Translation: CASSIDERVYNEQFF.